These 11 T cell receptor beta chains came from one sample sequenced in a study of blood T cell repertoires in COVID-19. Only in-frame clones appear in the TCRdb table, and some are missing; sequencing was by immunoSEQ multiplex PCR. Of about 200,000 clones in the sample, 65% to 90% were seen once. Specimen: peripheral blood. Every receptor here comes from a man in his forties or fifties with acute or convalescent COVID-19.

This clone occurred a few times. This chain links TRBV5-1 with TRBJ1-3; 7 nucleotides align to TRBD1. Germline V lookup: CDR1 SGHRS, CDR2 YFSETQ. J lost 6 bases, V lost 3 bases, and 12 bases had no gene match. The CDR3 contains 16 residues. Here the CDR3 reads CASSSRGTDRINTIYF. Here the CDR3 DNA reads TGCGCCAGCAGCTCCAGGGGAACGGACAGGATAAACACCATATATTTT. The full variable domain, in which reference TRBV5-1 and TRBJ1-3 provide the parts outside the CDR3, is KAGVTQTPRYLIKTRGQQVTLSCSPISGHRSVSWYQQTPGQGLQFLFEYFSETQRNKGNFPGRFSGRQFSNSRSEMNVSTLELGDSALYLCASSSRGTDRINTIYFGEGSWLTVV.

This chain's CDR3 is CASRPTVLNTEAFF. CDR3 DNA: TGTGCCAGCAGGCCGACAGTGTTAAACACTGAAGCTTTCTTT. The V gene is TRBV6-4, the J gene TRBJ1-1; a weak D match, TRBD1 (5 bases). CDR1 and CDR2 (germline): MRHNA, SNTAGT. Between the trimmed V and J ends, which lost 6 bases and 2 bases, there was a span of 13 bases. This CDR3 is 14 amino acids long.

The V gene is TRBV7-2, the J gene TRBJ2-7; a weak D match, TRBD2 (5 bases). V lost 4 bases and J lost 1, with 8 bases in between. CDR3 size: 13 residues. Germline assignment: CDR1 SGHTA and CDR2 FQGNSA. The CDR3 spells CASSSRASYEQYF. The CDR3 DNA is TGTGCCAGCAGCTCGAGGGCTTCCTACGAGCAGTACTTC.

This CDR3 reads CASSPQGFVYGYTF. For the CDR3, the DNA is TGTGCCAGTAGTCCTCAGGGGTTCGTCTATGGCTACACCTTC. The chain recombines TRBV19 with TRBJ1-2; TRBD1 might be the D (6 bases). This CDR3 has 14 amino acids. Germline V gene data show CDR1 as LNHDA and CDR2 as SQIVND (reference sequence). V was cut by 5 bases and J by 4 bases, with 14 bases left in between.

V is TRBV3-1 (or the pseudogene TRBV3-2) and J is TRBJ1-4; 7 bases fit TRBD1. The CDR3 spans 17 residues. The V gene's germline CDR1 is LGHDT and CDR2 YNNKEL (reference sequence). Unmatched junction bases numbered 15, after V lost 7 bases and J lost 4 bases. CDR3: CASTFLRDRSFNEKLFF. Written as DNA, the CDR3 is TGTGCCAGCACCTTTCTCCGGGACAGATCCTTTAATGAAAAACTGTTTTTT.

This rearrangement joins TRBV6-6 to TRBJ1-3; 7 nucleotides align to TRBD1. The CDR3 has 16 residues. The V gene's germline CDR1 is MNHNY and CDR2 SVGAGI (reference sequence). J gave up 2 bases and V 2 bases, and 6 bases lay outside the gene matches. CDR3 sequence: CASSYDTGVAGNTIYF. In DNA, the CDR3 is TGTGCCAGCAGTTACGACACAGGGGTTGCTGGAAACACCATATATTTT.

V and J are TRBV4-1 and TRBJ1-1; D may be TRBD1 (6 bases). Germline V lookup: CDR1 MGHRA, CDR2 YSYEKL. Trimming removed 1 base from V and 3 bases from J, with 15 bases in between. CDR3 length equals 16 residues. CDR3 coding DNA: TGCGCCAGCAGCCAAGGAGGGGGGGATCGAGACACTGAAGCTTTCTTT. Protein sequence: CASSQGGGDRDTEAFF.

This sequence joins TRBV20-1 and TRBJ2-2; no firm D call. V dropped 3 bases and J dropped 4 bases, with 12 bases sitting between them. Germline V lookup: CDR1 DFQATT, CDR2 SNEGSKA (reference sequence). CDR3 length: 14 residues. DNA for the CDR3: TGCAGTGCTAGTTACACGACGGGCACCGGGGAGCTGTTTTTT. As protein: CSASYTTGTGELFF.

The chain is built from TRBV29-1 and TRBJ1-1; possibly TRBD1 for D (5 bases). CDR3 length equals 11 residues. Germline-derived CDR1 and CDR2 are SQVTM and ANQGSEA. The V gene lost 7 bases and the J gene lost 3 bases, with 9 bases spanning the gap. In DNA, the CDR3 is TGCAGCGCCTTAGGGGACACTGAAGCTTTCTTT. Its translation: CSALGDTEAFF.

The chain links TRBV6-2 or TRBV6-3 to TRBJ1-2, with TRBD1 identical over 8 bases. CDR1 is MNHEY, CDR2 SVGEGT, per germline. Trimming removed 5 bases from V and 4 bases from J; junction bases left unmatched: 6. CDR3 size: 14 residues. CDR3 region: CASSDRGVLYGYTF. The CDR3 DNA follows: TGTGCCAGCAGTGACAGGGGCGTCCTCTATGGCTACACCTTC.

The V gene is TRBV2, the J gene TRBJ2-3; tentatively, D is TRBD1 (6 bases). V shed 7 bases and J shed 1 base, with 9 bases lying between them. Per germline, CDR1 SNHLY and CDR2 FYNNEI. There are 13 residues in the CDR3. CDR3 sequence: CASMGARTDTQYF. CDR3 nucleotides: TGTGCCAGCATGGGGGCCCGCACAGATACGCAGTATTTT.